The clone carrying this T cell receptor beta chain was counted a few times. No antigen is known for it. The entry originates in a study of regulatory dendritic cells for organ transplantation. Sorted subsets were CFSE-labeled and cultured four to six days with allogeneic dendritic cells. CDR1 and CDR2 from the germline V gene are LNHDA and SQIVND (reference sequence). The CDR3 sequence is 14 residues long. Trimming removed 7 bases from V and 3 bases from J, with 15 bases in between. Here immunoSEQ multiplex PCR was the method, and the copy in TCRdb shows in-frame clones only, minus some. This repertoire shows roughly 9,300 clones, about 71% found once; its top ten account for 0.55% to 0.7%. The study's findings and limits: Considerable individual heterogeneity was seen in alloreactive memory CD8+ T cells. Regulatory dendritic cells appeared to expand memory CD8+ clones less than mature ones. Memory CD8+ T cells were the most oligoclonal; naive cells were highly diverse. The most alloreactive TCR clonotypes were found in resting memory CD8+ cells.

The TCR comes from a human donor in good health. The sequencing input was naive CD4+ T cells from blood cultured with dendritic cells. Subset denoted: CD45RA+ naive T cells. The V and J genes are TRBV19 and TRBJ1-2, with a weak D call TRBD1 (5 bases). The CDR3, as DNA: TGTGCCAGTACCTCCTCGCCGACAGACTATGGCTACACCTTC. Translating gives CASTSSPTDYGYTF.